The 27 T cell receptor beta chains below come from one sample, sequenced in a study of OX40 agonist ivuxolimab in advanced cancers. The library relied on the immunoSEQ multiplex PCR assay. In its TCRdb copy, this immuneACCESS table keeps in-frame sequences only and misses some clones. Where compared with another copy, unresolved V genes explain less than half of these, and the others have no known cause. This sample gives roughly 100,000 clones in total; roughly 84% of them show up just once. Clones ranked in the top ten supply around 1.1% of the sample. Sequencing was performed on CD4+ or CD8+ T cells sorted from blood, taken in a trial of the OX40 agonist ivuxolimab. The origin of the receptors is an adult with an advanced solid tumor such as melanoma, head and neck, liver or kidney cancer.

This clone has a single count. The chain combines TRBV9 with TRBJ2-3, with D perhaps being TRBD1 or TRBD2 (6 bases each). This CDR3 is 15 amino acids long. The V gene's germline CDR1 is SGDLS and CDR2 YYNGEE. Between the trimmed V and J ends, which lost 0 bases and 5 bases, there was a span of 13 bases. CDR3 amino acids: CASSVGGGPRDTQYF. The CDR3 coding sequence is TGTGCCAGCAGCGTAGGAGGGGGGCCTAGAGATACGCAGTATTTT. The whole variable domain, filled in from reference TRBV9 and TRBJ2-3, reads DSGVTQTPKHLITATGQRVTLRCSPRSGDLSVYWYQQSLDQGLQFLIQYYNGEERAKGNILERFSAQQFPDLHSELNLSSLELGDSALYFCASSVGGGPRDTQYFGPGTRLTVL.

The chain carries TRBV18 and TRBJ2-7; no definite D call. Per the germline V gene, CDR1 is KGHSH and CDR2 is LQKENI. Trimming took off 3 bases at V and 0 bases at J, with 6 bases between the two ends. The CDR3 contains 13 residues. CDR3 protein: CASSPRASYEQYF. The CDR3 DNA sequence: TGTGCCAGCTCACCCCGGGCCTCCTACGAGCAGTACTTC. Combining the CDR3 with reference TRBV18 and TRBJ2-7 gives the whole variable domain NAGVMQNPRHLVRRRGQEARLRCSPMKGHSHVYWYRQLPEEGLKFMVYLQKENIIDESGMPKERFSAEFPKEGPSILRIQQVVRGDSAAYFCASSPRASYEQYFGPGTRLTVT.

The rearrangement joins TRBV9 to TRBJ2-7; D is uncertain. The CDR3 covers 15 residues. V lost 3 bases and J 2 bases, leaving 15 bases between the germline ends. Germline assignment: CDR1 SGDLS and CDR2 YYNGEE. In DNA form, the CDR3 reads TGTGCCAGCAGCGCCTCTGCAGAATCCACCTACGAGCAGTACTTC. Amino acid sequence: CASSASAESTYEQYF.

The genes are TRBV7-2 and TRBJ1-3; unclear D gene. This CDR3 has 14 amino acids. The V gene's germline CDR1 is SGHTA and CDR2 FQGNSA. V shed 5 bases and J shed 3 bases, with 11 bases lying between them. The CDR3, as DNA: TGTGCCAGCAGCCCCGCGGTTGGTGGAAACACCATATATTTT. Its translation is CASSPAVGGNTIYF.

The chain carries TRBV7-8 and TRBJ2-1, with D perhaps being TRBD1 or TRBD2 (5 bases each). This CDR3 is 16 amino acids long. Trimming shortened V by 5 bases and J by 6 bases, and 20 bases separated the two germline ends. CDR1 and CDR2 from the germline V gene are SGHVS and FQNEAQ. In nucleotides, the CDR3 is TGTGCCAGCAGCGGCCGCCTCGGGGCCTTGGGCAATGAGCAGTTCTTC. This gives the protein CASSGRLGALGNEQFF.

The J gene is TRBJ1-1, the V gene TRBV29-1; the D is unclear. CDR1 and CDR2 (germline): SQVTM, ANQGSEA. The V and J ends lost 3 bases and 6 bases respectively, with 17 bases between them. There are 14 residues in the CDR3. CDR3 sequence: CSVERGGVVAEAFF. The DNA of the CDR3 is TGCAGCGTTGAGAGAGGCGGGGTGGTCGCTGAAGCTTTCTTT.

About this clone itself: Other nucleotide sequences in the sample specify the same CDR3. The chain couples TRBV10-3 to TRBJ1-4; TRBD1 aligns across 7 bases. Trimming cost V 6 bases and J 3 bases; bases outside gene matches: 7. The CDR3 length is 15 residues. Germline-derived CDR1 and CDR2 are ENHRY and SYGVKD. In DNA form, the CDR3 reads TGTGCCATCAGCGGCCTAGGGACAGCTAATGAAAAACTGTTTTTT. Protein product: CAISGLGTANEKLFF.

The chain combines TRBV11-2 with TRBJ2-7, with 12 nucleotides matching TRBD2. Trimming took 4 bases from V and 2 from J; bases not matched to a gene: 3. There are 15 residues in the CDR3. Germline assignment: CDR1 SGHAT and CDR2 FQNNGV. DNA of the CDR3: TGTGCCAGCAGCTCCTCTAGCGGGGGGGCCTACGAGCAGTACTTC. Protein: CASSSSSGGAYEQYF.

The gene calls are TRBV7-7 and TRBJ2-5; 9 nucleotides match TRBD1. The germline V gene encodes CDR1 SSHAT and CDR2 FNYEAQ (reference sequence). This CDR3 spans 15 amino acids. The junction had 5 bases not matched to a gene; V was cut back by 1 base and J by 5 bases. The CDR3 nucleotides are TGTGCCAGCAGCTTAGGGTGGGACAGGGTGGAGACCCAGTACTTC. Protein: CASSLGWDRVETQYF.

This CDR3 reads CASSYSQDTNYGYTF. For the CDR3, the DNA is TGTGCCAGCAGTTACTCGCAGGACACAAACTATGGCTACACCTTC. The rearrangement uses TRBV6-5 and TRBJ1-2; perhaps TRBD1 as D (5 bases). Germline CDR1 reads MNHEY; CDR2 reads SVGAGI. V lost 0 bases to trimming and J lost 2 bases, with 10 bases between them. This CDR3 spans 15 amino acids.

The V gene is TRBV19, the J gene TRBJ2-5, with TRBD1 matching over 8 bases. Germline CDR1 LNHDA, CDR2 SQIVND (reference sequence). Unmatched junction bases numbered 14, after V lost 3 bases and J lost 5 bases. CDR3 length: 17 residues. The CDR3 bases are TGTGCCAGTAGTATCCTTCAGGGGGCTTCCGGAAGGGAGACCCAGTACTTC. Translation gives CASSILQGASGRETQYF.

The count of this clone is one. The chain is built from TRBV5-1 and TRBJ1-6, with D maybe TRBD1 (6 bases). Trimming pared 2 bases from V and 9 bases from J, leaving 12 bases between. This CDR3 is 14 amino acids long. Germline CDR1 SGHRS, CDR2 YFSETQ. The CDR3 DNA reads TGCGCCAGCAGCTTACGGGGGCTCGGTTCACCCCTCCACTTT. It translates to CASSLRGLGSPLHF.

The J gene is TRBJ2-1, the V gene TRBV20-1; D may be TRBD1 (5 bases). In germline, CDR1 is DFQATT, CDR2 SNEGSKA (reference sequence). This CDR3 is 11 amino acids long. Trimming cost V 4 bases and J 7 bases, with 8 bases left between them. This CDR3 is CSATHRNEQFF. The CDR3 bases are TGCAGTGCTACGCACAGGAATGAGCAGTTCTTC.

CDR3: CASSFYAYGYTF. The CDR3 region has the DNA TGTGCCAGCAGTTTCTACGCCTATGGCTACACCTTC. The chain employs TRBV28 and TRBJ1-2, with D unclear. Germline CDR1 MDHEN, CDR2 SYDVKM. Trimming took off 3 bases at V and 4 bases at J, with 6 bases between the two ends. The CDR3 consists of 12 residues.

J is TRBJ2-3 and V is TRBV30, with D perhaps TRBD2 (6 bases). The CDR3 runs 14 residues. CDR1 GTSNPN and CDR2 SVGIG come from the germline V gene (reference sequence). V was shortened by 1 base and J by 2 bases, with 10 bases between the two germline ends. CDR3 sequence reads: CAWSGRVSTDTQYF. CDR3 bases: TGTGCCTGGAGTGGGAGGGTTTCCACAGATACGCAGTATTTT.

V gene TRBV23-1 combines with J gene TRBJ1-1; no clear D. TRBV23-1 is an open reading frame whose function is uncertain. V shed 3 bases and J shed 7 bases, with 21 bases lying between them. The CDR3 sequence is 16 residues long. CDR3 bases: TGCGCCAGCAGTCACCCTTCCGGGCCAAGCGCCATTGAAGCTTTCTTT. Residues: CASSHPSGPSAIEAFF.

The rearrangement uses TRBV9 and TRBJ2-5, with 8 positions matching TRBD1. The CDR3 covers 15 residues. Germline lookup yields CDR1 SGDLS and CDR2 YYNGEE. Unmatched junction bases numbered 9, after V lost 4 bases and J lost 4 bases. The CDR3 sequence: CASSYLDRGGETQYF. CDR3 bases: TGTGCCAGCAGCTACCTCGACAGGGGAGGAGAGACCCAGTACTTC.

In DNA form, the CDR3 reads TGCGCCAGCAGCCAAGTCGGAACACAGCCCCAGCATTTT. Translation gives CASSQVGTQPQHF. The gene calls are TRBV4-1 and TRBJ1-5; D remains unclear. Germline CDR1 is MGHRA and CDR2 is YSYEKL. V gave up 1 base and J gave up 7 bases, with 8 bases separating them. The CDR3 runs to 13 residues.

This chain links TRBV5-4 with TRBJ1-2, with D uncertain. With 4 bases removed from V and 2 bases from J, the gap between germline ends came to 18 bases. The germline gives CDR1 SGHNT, CDR2 YYREEE (reference sequence). The CDR3 consists of 16 residues. In DNA, the CDR3 is TGTGCCAGCAGCCCATTGGGAGGCTCGAAGAACTATGGCTACACCTTC. Its translation: CASSPLGGSKNYGYTF.

This clone was observed a handful of times. The V and J genes are TRBV2 and TRBJ2-3, with 14 bases identical to TRBD2. The ends lost 6 bases at V and 4 bases at J; junction bases unmatched: 3. This CDR3 is built from 15 residues. CDR1 is SNHLY and CDR2 is FYNNEI in the germline V gene. The CDR3 spells CASREGLAGADTQYF. The CDR3 DNA reads TGTGCCAGCAGAGAGGGACTAGCGGGGGCAGATACGCAGTATTTT.

This clone was detected only once. The chain employs TRBV7-2 and TRBJ2-3, with D unclear. The CDR3 has 14 amino acids. In germline, CDR1 is SGHTA, CDR2 FQGNSA. V gave up 0 bases and J gave up 2 bases, with 6 bases separating them. The CDR3 protein is CASSLAGSTDTQYF. CDR3 bases: TGTGCCAGCAGCTTAGCGGGGTCCACAGATACGCAGTATTTT.

The chain is built from TRBV28 and TRBJ2-2, with TRBD1 as a possible D gene (5 bases). V lost 3 bases, J lost 7 bases, and 12 bases lay in between. The CDR3 covers 14 residues. Germline-derived CDR1 and CDR2 are MDHEN and SYDVKM. CDR3 amino acids: CASSFSDSYGELFF. The DNA for the CDR3 is TGTGCCAGCAGTTTTAGTGACAGCTACGGGGAGCTGTTTTTT. The full variable domain, in which reference TRBV28 and TRBJ2-2 provide the parts outside the CDR3, is DVKVTQSSRYLVKRTGEKVFLECVQDMDHENMFWYRQDPGLGLRLIYFSYDVKMKEKGDIPEGYSVSREKKERFSLILESASTNQTSMYLCASSFSDSYGELFFGEGSRLTVL.

The chain links TRBV10-3 to TRBJ1-5; no clear D gene. Germline CDR1 and CDR2: ENHRY and SYGVKD. CDR3 size: 15 residues. The V end lost 3 bases, the J end lost 0 bases, and 9 bases lay between the germline ends. The chain's CDR3 is CAISESQDSNQPQHF. The CDR3 DNA follows: TGTGCCATCAGTGAATCCCAGGATAGCAATCAGCCCCAGCATTTT.

The chain recombines TRBV12-5 with TRBJ2-7; TRBD2 matches at 8 bases. Trimming removed 5 bases from V and 3 bases from J; junction bases left unmatched: 9. The CDR3 contains 15 residues. The germline CDR1 and CDR2 sequences are LGHNT and FRNRAP. The CDR3 region has the DNA TGTGCTAGTGGTCCCCCGGGACTAGGTTACTACGAGCAGTACTTC. The encoded protein is CASGPPGLGYYEQYF.

The chain links TRBV5-6 to TRBJ1-1, with D tentatively TRBD1 (5 bases). This CDR3 is 16 amino acids long. Germline CDR1 and CDR2: SGHDT and YYEEEE. V was clipped by 0 bases and J by 1 base, with 13 bases between them. In nucleotides, the CDR3 is TGTGCCAGCAGCTTGGTCGGAGGGGCTCGGAACACTGAAGCTTTCTTT. Its translation: CASSLVGGARNTEAFF.

This chain links TRBV7-2 with TRBJ2-1; 11 nucleotides agree with TRBD2. The CDR3 covers 16 residues. Germline V gene sequence: CDR1 SGHTA, CDR2 FQGNSA. The ends lost 5 bases at V and 5 bases at J; junction bases unmatched: 8. DNA for the CDR3: TGTGCCAGCAGCCGATATACTAGCGGGGGAAACAATGAGCAGTTCTTC. As protein: CASSRYTSGGNNEQFF.

The gene calls are TRBV27 and TRBJ2-5; D is possibly TRBD1 (5 bases). Germline assignment: CDR1 MNHEY and CDR2 SMNVEV (reference sequence). Trimming removed 5 bases at V and 1 base at J, with 11 bases between. The CDR3 consists of 14 residues. The CDR3 is CASSPDRIQETQYF. The CDR3 nucleotides read TGTGCCAGCAGTCCTGACAGAATCCAAGAGACCCAGTACTTC.